One TCR beta chain is described in this entry. Sequencing used immunoSEQ multiplex PCR; TCRdb keeps in-frame clones, though not all of them. The repertoire holds approximately 410,000 clones, with roughly 90% as singletons. The record originates from a study of blood T cell repertoires in COVID-19. Study details: The study drew acute and convalescent COVID-19 samples from the United States, Italy and Spain. PBMCs, B-cell-depleted T cells, or T cells were the source of the cDNA or gDNA that made up the material.

The V gene's germline CDR1 is SNHLY and CDR2 FYNNEI. The CDR3 is 14 residues long. Trimming took off 7 bases at V and 8 bases at J, with 18 bases between the two ends. The J gene is TRBJ2-1, the V gene TRBV2, with D perhaps matching TRBD2 (7 bases). The sample was peripheral blood. The TCR was taken from a woman aged 25 to 39 with active or convalescent COVID-19. The CDR3 region is CASTLGGGGYEQFF. The CDR3, as DNA: TGTGCCAGCACTTTGGGGGGGGGCGGTTATGAGCAGTTCTTC.